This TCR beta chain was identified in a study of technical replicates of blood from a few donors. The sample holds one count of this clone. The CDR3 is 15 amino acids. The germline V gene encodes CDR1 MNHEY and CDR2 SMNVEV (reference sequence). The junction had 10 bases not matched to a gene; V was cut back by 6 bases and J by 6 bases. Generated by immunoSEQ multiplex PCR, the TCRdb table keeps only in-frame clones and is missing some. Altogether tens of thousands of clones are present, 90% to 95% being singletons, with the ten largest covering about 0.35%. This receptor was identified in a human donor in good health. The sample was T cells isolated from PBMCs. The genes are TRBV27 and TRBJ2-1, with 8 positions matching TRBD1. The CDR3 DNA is TGTGCCAGCAGAGGCTTGGTTGGGACAGGCAATGAGCAGTTCTTC. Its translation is CASRGLVGTGNEQFF.